The clone carrying this T cell receptor beta chain was picked up many times. What it binds is not known. There are 15 residues in the CDR3. Germline CDR1 MNHEY, CDR2 SVGAGI. The J segment lost 1 base and the V segment lost 5 bases, leaving 5 bases of the junction unmatched. This entry belongs to a study of T cells in Graves' hyperthyroidism and ophthalmopathy. Broader study findings: The majority of expanded thyroid clonotypes above 0.001 also appeared in blood.

TCR beta CDR3 region amplification was performed from RNA transcripts. The HTBI set primed first-round TCR CDR3 RT-PCR. TCRdb processed the multiplex PCR reads anew with MiXCR; each CDR3 protein has one entry. The sample yields approximately 34,000 distinct CDR3 sequences, 40% to 65% seen once. The V call is TRBV6-5, the J call TRBJ2-3, with 8 bases that match TRBD1. The sample consisted of blood. The receptor was derived from a woman aged 35 to 49 with Graves' ophthalmopathy. The CDR3 coding sequence is TGTGCCAGCAGTGGTCAGGGGGCCGGCACAGATACGCAGTATTTT. This sequence encodes CASSGQGAGTDTQYF.